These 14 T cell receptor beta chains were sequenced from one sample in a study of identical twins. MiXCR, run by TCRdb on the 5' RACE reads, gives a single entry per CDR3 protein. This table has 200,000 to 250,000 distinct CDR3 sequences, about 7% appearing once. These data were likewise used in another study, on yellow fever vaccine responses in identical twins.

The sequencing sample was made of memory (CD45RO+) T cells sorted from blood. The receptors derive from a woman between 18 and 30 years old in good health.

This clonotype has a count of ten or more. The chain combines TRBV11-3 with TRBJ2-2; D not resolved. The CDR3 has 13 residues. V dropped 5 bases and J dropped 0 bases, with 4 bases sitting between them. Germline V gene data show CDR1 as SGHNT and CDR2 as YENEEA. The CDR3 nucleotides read TGTGCCAGCAGCCGGACGAACACCGGGGAGCTGTTTTTT. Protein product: CASSRTNTGELFF. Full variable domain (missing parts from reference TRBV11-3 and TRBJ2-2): EAGVVQSPRYKIIEKKQPVAFWCNPISGHNTLYWYLQNLGQGPELLIRYENEEAVDDSQLPKDRFSAERLKGVDSTLKIQPAELGDSAVYLCASSRTNTGELFFGEGSRLTVL.

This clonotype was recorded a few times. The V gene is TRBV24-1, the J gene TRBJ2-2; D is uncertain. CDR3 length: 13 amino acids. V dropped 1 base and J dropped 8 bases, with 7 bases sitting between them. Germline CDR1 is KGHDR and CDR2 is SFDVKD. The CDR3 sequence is CATSDFDGGELFF. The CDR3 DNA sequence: TGTGCCACCAGTGATTTTGATGGAGGGGAGCTGTTTTTT.

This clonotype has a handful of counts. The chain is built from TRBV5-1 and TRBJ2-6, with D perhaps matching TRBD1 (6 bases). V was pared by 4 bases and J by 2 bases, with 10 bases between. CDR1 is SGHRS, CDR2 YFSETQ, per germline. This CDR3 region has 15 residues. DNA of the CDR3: TGCGCCAGCAGCCAGGGGCGGCCTGGGGCCAACGTCCTGACTTTC. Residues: CASSQGRPGANVLTF.

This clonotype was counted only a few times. CDR3 sequence reads: CASSPRVSGVQETQYF. As DNA, the CDR3 is TGTGCCAGCTCACCACGCGTTAGCGGGGTCCAAGAGACCCAGTACTTC. The chain combines TRBV18 with TRBJ2-5; 8 positions agree with TRBD2. With V trimmed by 1 base and J by 1 base, 5 bases remained unmatched. The V gene's germline CDR1 is KGHSH and CDR2 LQKENI. The CDR3 has 16 amino acids.

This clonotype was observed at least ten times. CDR3 nucleotide sequence: TGTGCCAGCTCACTTGGAAGGGGTTACGAGCAGTACGTC. This gives the protein CASSLGRGYEQYV. The chain joins TRBV18 to TRBJ2-7; D might be TRBD1 (5 bases). The CDR3 extends over 13 amino acids. Germline lookup yields CDR1 KGHSH and CDR2 LQKENI. V was trimmed by 4 bases and J by 4 bases, leaving 11 bases between them.

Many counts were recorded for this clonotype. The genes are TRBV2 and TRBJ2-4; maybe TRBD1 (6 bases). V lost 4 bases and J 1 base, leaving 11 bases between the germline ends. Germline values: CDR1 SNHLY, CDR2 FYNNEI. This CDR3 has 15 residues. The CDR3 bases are TGTGCCAGCAGTGGGACAGATGAGGCCAAAAACATTCAGTACTTC. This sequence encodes CASSGTDEAKNIQYF.

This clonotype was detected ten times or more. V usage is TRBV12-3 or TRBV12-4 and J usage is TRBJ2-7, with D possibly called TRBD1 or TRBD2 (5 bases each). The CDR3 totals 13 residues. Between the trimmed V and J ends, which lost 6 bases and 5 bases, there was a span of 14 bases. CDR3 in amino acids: CASSWDPGDEQYF. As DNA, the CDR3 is TGTGCCAGCAGCTGGGACCCCGGGGACGAGCAGTACTTC.

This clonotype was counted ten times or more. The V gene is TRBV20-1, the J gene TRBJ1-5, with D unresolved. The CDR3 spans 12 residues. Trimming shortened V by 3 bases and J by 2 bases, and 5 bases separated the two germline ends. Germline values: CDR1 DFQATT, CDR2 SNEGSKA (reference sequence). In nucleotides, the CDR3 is TGCAGTGCTAGGGGTGGCAATCAGCCCCAGCATTTT. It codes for CSARGGNQPQHF.

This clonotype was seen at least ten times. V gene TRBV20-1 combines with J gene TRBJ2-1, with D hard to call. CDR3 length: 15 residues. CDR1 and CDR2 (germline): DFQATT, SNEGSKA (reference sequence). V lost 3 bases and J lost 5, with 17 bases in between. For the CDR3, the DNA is TGCAGTGCTAGCGTCGCTTTAACCCCCGACAATGAGCAGTTCTTC. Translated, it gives CSASVALTPDNEQFF.

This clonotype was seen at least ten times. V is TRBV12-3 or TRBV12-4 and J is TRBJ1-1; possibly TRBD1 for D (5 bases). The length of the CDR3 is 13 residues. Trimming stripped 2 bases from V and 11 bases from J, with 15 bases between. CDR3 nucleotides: TGTGCCAGCAGTTTACCTGGAAGGGGTGGCGCTTTCTTT. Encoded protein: CASSLPGRGGAFF.

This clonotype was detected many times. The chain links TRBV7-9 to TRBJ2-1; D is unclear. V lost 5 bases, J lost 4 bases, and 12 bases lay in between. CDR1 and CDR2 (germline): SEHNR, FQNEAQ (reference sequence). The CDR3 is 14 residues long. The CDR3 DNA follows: TGTGCCAGCAGCCCTCTCAGCAGTTACAATGAGCAGTTCTTC. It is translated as CASSPLSSYNEQFF.

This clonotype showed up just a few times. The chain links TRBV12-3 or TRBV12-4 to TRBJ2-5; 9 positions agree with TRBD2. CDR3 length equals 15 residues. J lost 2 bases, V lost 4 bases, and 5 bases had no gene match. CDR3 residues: CASSSWTSAQETQYF. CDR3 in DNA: TGTGCCAGCAGTTCTTGGACTAGCGCGCAAGAGACCCAGTACTTC.

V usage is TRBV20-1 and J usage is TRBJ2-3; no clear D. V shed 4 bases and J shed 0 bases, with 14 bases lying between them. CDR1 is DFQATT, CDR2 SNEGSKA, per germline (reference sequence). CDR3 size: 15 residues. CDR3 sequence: CSATTPGISTDTQYF. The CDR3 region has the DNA TGCAGTGCTACGACCCCTGGCATAAGCACAGATACGCAGTATTTT.

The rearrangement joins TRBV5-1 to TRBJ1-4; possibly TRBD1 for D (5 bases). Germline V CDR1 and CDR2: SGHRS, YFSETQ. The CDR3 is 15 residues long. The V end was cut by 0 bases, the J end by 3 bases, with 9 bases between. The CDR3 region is CASSLDGAANEKLFF. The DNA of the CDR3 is TGCGCCAGCAGCTTGGATGGGGCGGCTAATGAAAAACTGTTTTTT.